Below are 26 T cell receptor beta chains sequenced from a single sample in a study of T cells in Graves' hyperthyroidism and ophthalmopathy. TCR beta CDR3 region amplification was performed from RNA transcripts. During a first-round RT-PCR of the TCR CDR3, the HTBI primer set was used. TCRdb passed the multiplex PCR reads through MiXCR, listing each CDR3 protein once. The profile shows roughly 500,000 distinct CDR3 sequences, under 60% of them singletons. Sequencing input: peripheral blood or thyroid tissue (not recorded which). Receptors originate from an adult woman with Graves' disease, either hyperthyroidism or ophthalmopathy (not recorded which).

This clonotype was recorded once. The gene calls are TRBV2 and TRBJ2-6, with D perhaps given as TRBD1 or TRBD2 (5 bases each). CDR1 and CDR2 from the germline V gene are SNHLY and FYNNEI. Trimming removed 7 bases from V and 4 bases from J, with 20 bases in between. This CDR3 comprises 17 residues. The CDR3 DNA sequence: TGTGCCAGCATGCCGGGGCTCCAGCCCGCCGGGGCCAACGTCCTGACTTTC. Translated: CASMPGLQPAGANVLTF.

V is TRBV20-1 and J is TRBJ1-1, with TRBD1 matching 7 bases. CDR3 length: 13 amino acids. The germline V gene has CDR1 DFQATT and CDR2 SNEGSKA (reference sequence). The junction had 8 bases not matched to a gene; V was cut back by 5 bases and J by 5 bases. CDR3 residues: CSADRGQRTEAFF. CDR3 coding DNA: TGCAGTGCTGATAGGGGGCAGAGGACTGAAGCTTTCTTT.

A note on this clonotype: It is likely a read error, because the conserved phenylalanine at the end of the CDR3 is missing. The DNA is left out, because the CDR3 cannot be placed on it with certainty; the CDR3 is given as TCRdb lists it. The chain has TRBV5-1 and TRBJ1-1; TRBD1 is the table's D call and was not checked against the DNA. The germline V gene has CDR1 SGHRS and CDR2 YFSETQ. The CDR3 length is 9 residues, termini included. The CDR3 loop reads CASSSYMGQ.

On this clonotype itself: A much larger clone differs from this one at a single base, so this may be a read error. The chain joins TRBV2 to TRBJ2-7; a weak D match, TRBD1 (5 bases). Germline loops: CDR1 SNHLY, CDR2 FYNNEI. CDR3 length: 11 residues. Trimming pared 6 bases from V and 3 bases from J, leaving 6 bases between. The CDR3 DNA is TGTGCCAGCAGGGACAACTACGAGCAGTACTTC. Translation: CASRDNYEQYF.

This clonotype came up many times. This chain uses TRBV10-3 with TRBJ1-1; D perhaps matches TRBD1 (5 bases). The CDR3 has 14 amino acids. In germline, CDR1 is ENHRY, CDR2 SYGVKD. The ends were cut back, 0 bases at V and 1 base at J, with 6 bases in the middle. CDR3 in DNA: TGTGCCATCAGTGAGTCGGGGGGGAACACTGAAGCTTTCTTT. Translated, it gives CAISESGGNTEAFF.

The chain couples TRBV11-1 to TRBJ1-5; D call uncertain. V lost 5 bases and J lost 6, with 14 bases in between. The germline gives CDR1 SGHAT, CDR2 FQDESV (reference sequence). This CDR3 region has 14 residues. The CDR3 nucleotides are TGTGCCAGCAGCAGTAGGACTGAGAGTCAGCCCCAGCATTTT. Amino acids: CASSSRTESQPQHF.

This chain joins TRBV20-1 and TRBJ2-7; D assignment may be TRBD1 or TRBD2 (5 bases each). The germline V gene has CDR1 DFQATT and CDR2 SNEGSKA (reference sequence). V gave up 6 bases and J gave up 7 bases, with 22 bases separating them. There are 14 residues in the CDR3. CDR3 nucleotide sequence: TGCAGTGCCGAAACCGGGACCCGGCTGGGGGAGCAGTACTTC. Protein product: CSAETGTRLGEQYF.

The V and J genes are TRBV5-1 and TRBJ1-3, with D maybe TRBD1 (6 bases). The CDR3 covers 20 residues. Between the trimmed V and J ends, which lost 4 bases and 8 bases, there was a span of 34 bases. The germline V gene has CDR1 SGHRS and CDR2 YFSETQ. CDR3 bases: TGCGCCAGCAGCCCCGGGACATCGAACACTGAAGCTAACTATGGCTACACCATATATTTT. Its translation: CASSPGTSNTEANYGYTIYF.

This chain joins TRBV2 and TRBJ1-5; the match to TRBD1 covers 7 bases. The CDR3 extends over 12 amino acids. Germline V CDR1 and CDR2: SNHLY, FYNNEI. V lost 10 bases, J lost 3 bases, and 3 bases stayed unmatched. CDR3 residues: CANDRVNQPQHF. In DNA form, the CDR3 reads TGTGCCAACGACAGGGTCAATCAGCCCCAGCATTTT.

This clonotype was seen only a few times. The chain is built from TRBV6-1 and TRBJ1-4; D unclear. Germline V gene sequence: CDR1 MNHNS, CDR2 SASEGT. This CDR3 is 13 amino acids long. The germline V and J ends were trimmed by 7 bases and 6 bases, with 12 bases remaining between them. The CDR3 protein is CASTRVAYEKLFF. CDR3 DNA: TGTGCCAGCACCCGGGTCGCTTATGAAAAACTGTTTTTT.

This clonotype was seen many times. Compared with germline, one end of the junction differs, possibly owing to a read error. This rearrangement joins TRBV7-9 to TRBJ1-4, with D unclear. The CDR3 consists of 16 residues. From germline, CDR1 is SEHNR and CDR2 FQNEAQ (reference sequence). The CDR3 sequence: CASSFRPAATDEKLFF. CDR3 DNA sequence: TGTGCCAGCAGCTTCCGCCCGGCCGCAACTGATGAAAAACTGTTTTTT.

The table lists this clonotype with many counts. The rearrangement uses TRBV12-3 or TRBV12-4 and TRBJ2-7, with D maybe TRBD2 (7 bases). The CDR3 is 15 amino acids. The germline V and J ends were trimmed by 5 bases and 2 bases, with 16 bases remaining between them. The CDR3 sequence: CASSPSGGLTYEQYF. As DNA, the CDR3 is TGTGCCAGCAGTCCCTCGGGGGGCCTAACCTACGAGCAGTACTTC.

The V and J genes are TRBV7-2 and TRBJ1-1; 8 bases line up with TRBD1. With V trimmed by 6 bases and J by 2 bases, 5 bases remained unmatched. The length of the CDR3 is 14 residues. Germline-derived CDR1 and CDR2 are SGHTA and FQGNSA. The CDR3 region is CASSSDRANTEAFF. For the CDR3, the DNA is TGTGCCAGCAGTTCGGACAGGGCCAACACTGAAGCTTTCTTT.

The V and J genes are TRBV10-3 and TRBJ1-2; D is perhaps TRBD1 (5 bases). V was cut by 4 bases and J by 6 bases, with 30 bases left in between. Germline lookup yields CDR1 ENHRY and CDR2 SYGVKD. This CDR3 comprises 19 residues. This CDR3 reads CAISALRGRPGRLLDGYTF. CDR3 DNA: TGTGCCATCAGTGCTTTGAGGGGCAGACCGGGACGCCTTTTAGATGGCTACACCTTC.

This clonotype was observed many times. This rearrangement joins TRBV7-8 to TRBJ2-7; no reliable D call. This CDR3 spans 17 amino acids. Trimming removed 4 bases at V and 2 bases at J, with 21 bases between. Germline V gene data show CDR1 as SGHVS and CDR2 as FQNEAQ. DNA of the CDR3: TGTGCCAGCAGCTCACGACGCGCACAGACCCGAGCCTACGAGCAGTACTTC. Translation gives CASSSRRAQTRAYEQYF.

This clonotype has a count of ten or more. V gene TRBV10-3 combines with J gene TRBJ2-7; D possibly corresponds to TRBD1 (7 bases). This CDR3 is built from 16 residues. V was pared by 0 bases and J by 1 base, with 13 bases between. Germline values: CDR1 ENHRY, CDR2 SYGVKD. The CDR3 region is CAISESRRDSSYEQYF. CDR3 sequence (DNA): TGTGCCATCAGTGAGTCTAGGCGGGACAGTTCCTACGAGCAGTACTTC.

This clonotype occurred many times. This sequence joins TRBV4-1 and TRBJ1-5; no reliable D call. The CDR3 length is 13 residues. Germline CDR1 is MGHRA and CDR2 is YSYEKL. Trimming cost V 2 bases and J 6 bases, with 8 bases left between them. The chain's CDR3 is CASSQSMAQPQHF. In DNA form, the CDR3 reads TGCGCCAGCAGCCAATCCATGGCTCAGCCCCAGCATTTT.

This chain uses TRBV7-9 with TRBJ2-7, with TRBD2 matching 10 bases. With 6 bases clipped from V and 4 bases from J, the junction kept 15 bases outside the gene matches. Germline values: CDR1 SEHNR, CDR2 FQNEAQ (reference sequence). The CDR3 sequence is 17 residues long. This CDR3 is CASSPDSRAGGPYEQYF. CDR3 in DNA: TGTGCCAGCAGTCCTGACAGTCGAGCGGGAGGGCCGTACGAGCAGTACTTC.

The V call is TRBV29-1, the J call TRBJ2-2, with TRBD1 matching over 8 bases. The CDR3 loop spans 13 amino acids. V gave up 8 bases and J gave up 3 bases; unmatched junction bases: 5. Germline V gene lookup returns CDR1 SQVTM and CDR2 ANQGSEA. CDR3 coding DNA: TGCAGCTATGGACAGGGTGACACCGGGGAGCTGTTTTTT. This encodes CSYGQGDTGELFF.

This sequence joins TRBV29-1 and TRBJ1-2; D is undetermined. Deletions cut 6 bases from V and 6 bases from J, with 20 bases between. CDR3 length equals 14 residues. Per germline, CDR1 SQVTM and CDR2 ANQGSEA. In DNA, the CDR3 is TGCAGCGTGCCTAAGAAAGAGCTACGGAATGGCTACACCTTC. It encodes CSVPKKELRNGYTF.

Concerning this clonotype: A read error may produce the germline difference seen at one junction end. V is TRBV4-1 and J is TRBJ2-7; TRBD1 or TRBD2 may be the D gene (5 bases each). This CDR3 is built from 13 residues. CDR1 is MGHRA and CDR2 is YSYEKL in the germline V gene. CDR3 loop: CAGSPGPAYEQYF. In DNA, the CDR3 is TGCGCCGGCAGCCCGGGACCAGCCTACGAGCAGTACTTC.

This clonotype was observed many times. The rearrangement joins TRBV10-3 to TRBJ2-5; D may correspond to TRBD1 or TRBD2 (5 bases each). The V end lost 2 bases, the J end lost 2 bases, and 6 bases lay between the germline ends. Germline assignment: CDR1 ENHRY and CDR2 SYGVKD. The CDR3 contains 13 residues. CDR3 DNA: TGTGCCATCAGTGAGGAGGGGCAAGAGACCCAGTACTTC. Its protein product is CAISEEGQETQYF.

This clonotype occurred once. The chain links TRBV7-9 to TRBJ1-1; D gene unclear. From germline, CDR1 is SEHNR and CDR2 FQNEAQ (reference sequence). This CDR3 region has 15 residues. V was cut by 5 bases and J by 1 base, with 14 bases left in between. CDR3 residues: CASSRPDGGNTEAFF. CDR3 DNA sequence: TGTGCCAGCAGCCGCCCCGATGGAGGGAACACTGAAGCTTTCTTT.

This clonotype has ten or more counts. The chain has TRBV29-1 and TRBJ1-4; TRBD1 is a possible D gene (6 bases). The CDR3 is 15 amino acids. CDR1 is SQVTM, CDR2 ANQGSEA, per germline. With 6 bases removed from V and 2 bases from J, the gap between germline ends came to 16 bases. The CDR3 region is CSVRDTQVTNEKLFF. The CDR3 nucleotides read TGCAGCGTCCGGGACACGCAAGTCACTAATGAAAAACTGTTTTTT.

This clonotype was counted ten times or more. The chain recombines TRBV7-6 with TRBJ2-7, with 11 bases matching TRBD1. V was pared by 5 bases and J by 6 bases, with 3 bases of the junction left unmatched. This CDR3 is built from 13 residues. Germline V CDR1 and CDR2: SGHVS, FNYEAQ. The CDR3 DNA reads TGTGCCAGCAGCGCGGACAGGGGGCGCGAGCAGTACTTC. It codes for CASSADRGREQYF.

This clonotype was picked up many times. This chain's CDR3 is CASSRGPSGDEQYF. CDR3 DNA sequence: TGTGCCAGCAGTAGGGGACCGTCGGGCGACGAGCAGTACTTC. The rearrangement links TRBV2 to TRBJ2-7, with D possibly called TRBD1 or TRBD2 (5 bases each). The germline V and J ends were trimmed by 5 bases and 5 bases, with 16 bases remaining between them. CDR1 is SNHLY and CDR2 is FYNNEI in the germline V gene. The CDR3 runs 14 residues.